The 22 T cell receptor beta chains below were found in one sample sequenced in a study of cytomegalovirus exposure and HLA in healthy donors. Profiling relied on immunoSEQ multiplex PCR, and the TCRdb table lists in-frame clones only, not all of them. In the table there are some 150,000 clones, approximately 89% of which are singletons. Sequenced: PBMCs. The receptor source for this set is a man between 18 and 29 years old in good health and CMV-seronegative.

The J gene is TRBJ1-4, the V gene TRBV7-9, with 9 positions matching TRBD1. Trimming took 5 bases from V and 8 from J; bases not matched to a gene: 9. The CDR3 length is 15 residues. CDR1 and CDR2 from the germline V gene are SEHNR and FQNEAQ (reference sequence). CDR3 loop: CASSPPGQGREKLFF. The CDR3 DNA is TGTGCCAGCAGCCCTCCGGGACAGGGCAGGGAAAAACTGTTTTTT.

This rearrangement joins TRBV30 to TRBJ1-6; perhaps TRBD1 as D (6 bases). The CDR3 contains 16 residues. The V end was cut by 3 bases, the J end by 2 bases, with 14 bases between. The germline gives CDR1 GTSNPN, CDR2 SVGIG (reference sequence). The CDR3 here is CAWSSQGNAYNSPLHF. The CDR3 DNA reads TGTGCCTGGAGCTCACAGGGAAACGCCTATAATTCACCCCTCCACTTT. Supplemented by reference TRBV30 and TRBJ1-6, the full variable domain reads SQTIHQWPATLVQPVGSPLSLECTVEGTSNPNLYWYRQAAGRGLQLLFYSVGIGQISSEVPQNLSASRPQDRQFILSSKKLLLSDSGFYLCAWSSQGNAYNSPLHFGNGTRLTVT.

The chain recombines TRBV19 with TRBJ2-2; D may be TRBD1 (6 bases). Trimming took 3 bases from V and 5 from J, leaving 10 bases between them. The CDR3 spans 14 residues. Germline V CDR1 and CDR2: LNHDA, SQIVND (reference sequence). Here the CDR3 reads CASSISGVTGELFF. CDR3 DNA sequence: TGTGCCAGTAGTATTTCAGGGGTGACCGGGGAGCTGTTTTTT.

The chain is built from TRBV5-1 and TRBJ2-1, with D possibly being TRBD2 (6 bases). The CDR3 runs 13 residues. The germline gives CDR1 SGHRS, CDR2 YFSETQ. V dropped 1 base and J dropped 9 bases, with 11 bases sitting between them. CDR3 loop: CASSLKRAVEQFF. The CDR3 DNA sequence: TGCGCCAGCAGCTTGAAGCGGGCGGTTGAGCAGTTCTTC.

CDR3 coding DNA: TGTGCCAGCAGTTTGGCTTTACGAAATGAGCAGTTCTTC. Translation gives CASSLALRNEQFF. V and J are TRBV27 and TRBJ2-1; D uncertain. The CDR3 consists of 13 residues. V lost 3 bases and J lost 7, with 10 bases in between. CDR1 is MNHEY, CDR2 SMNVEV, per germline (reference sequence).

V is TRBV9 and J is TRBJ2-3; a weak D match, TRBD2 (6 bases). CDR1 is SGDLS and CDR2 is YYNGEE in the germline V gene. Trimming cost V 0 bases and J 0 bases, with 11 bases left between them. The CDR3 has 16 amino acids. The CDR3: CASSVEVAESTDTQYF. The CDR3 bases are TGTGCCAGCAGCGTAGAGGTAGCGGAGAGCACAGATACGCAGTATTTT.

The chain has TRBV18 and TRBJ1-2, with D unresolved. CDR3 length: 13 amino acids. Trimming removed 3 bases from V and 4 bases from J, with 9 bases in between. The V gene's germline CDR1 is KGHSH and CDR2 LQKENI. CDR3 residues: CASSPPTVYGYTF. The DNA of the CDR3 is TGTGCCAGCTCACCCCCCACAGTCTATGGCTACACCTTC.

This rearrangement joins TRBV9 to TRBJ2-2; 9 bases agree with TRBD1. The junction had 16 bases not matched to a gene; V was cut back by 7 bases and J by 6 bases. Germline V gives CDR1 SGDLS, CDR2 YYNGEE. The CDR3 has 17 residues. This CDR3 reads CASGTGDRVNIAGELFF. DNA of the CDR3: TGTGCCAGCGGAACCGGGGACAGGGTAAATATCGCCGGGGAGCTGTTTTTT.

This chain uses TRBV7-8 with TRBJ2-7, with TRBD2 matching 11 bases. Germline lookup yields CDR1 SGHVS and CDR2 FQNEAQ. The CDR3 extends over 16 amino acids. Losses at the gene ends were 1 base for V and 5 bases for J; bases not matched to a gene: 7. The CDR3, as DNA: TGTGCCAGCAGCTTAGTCCGTAGCGGGAGGGCTCACGAGCAGTACGTC. Its protein product is CASSLVRSGRAHEQYV.

V gene TRBV18 combines with J gene TRBJ1-3; D may be TRBD1 (5 bases). CDR1 KGHSH and CDR2 LQKENI come from the germline V gene. This CDR3 is 16 amino acids long. The germline V and J ends were trimmed by 2 bases and 2 bases, with 13 bases remaining between them. CDR3 residues: CASSPATDTTGNTIYF. For the CDR3, the DNA is TGTGCCAGCTCACCAGCGACAGACACGACTGGAAACACCATATATTTT.

The chain carries TRBV30 and TRBJ2-1; possible D gene TRBD2, 6 bases. There are 15 residues in the CDR3. The ends were cut back, 2 bases at V and 11 bases at J, with 22 bases in the middle. Germline CDR1 and CDR2: GTSNPN and SVGIG (reference sequence). CDR3 region: CAWSRPGVAEKKQFF. CDR3 bases: TGTGCCTGGAGTAGACCCGGGGTAGCGGAGAAAAAGCAGTTCTTC.

J is TRBJ2-3 and V is TRBV27; D gene ambiguous. CDR1 is MNHEY and CDR2 is SMNVEV in the germline V gene (reference sequence). Trimming shortened V by 2 bases and J by 2 bases, and 14 bases separated the two germline ends. The CDR3 has 16 residues. Here the CDR3 DNA reads TGTGCCAGCAGTTTAATGGGTAGCTTAAACACAGATACGCAGTATTTT. Translating gives CASSLMGSLNTDTQYF.

The chain recombines TRBV5-1 with TRBJ2-5, with 12 bases that match TRBD2. V shed 6 bases and J 3 bases; nucleotides not matched to a gene: 15. The germline V gene has CDR1 SGHRS and CDR2 YFSETQ. The CDR3 runs to 18 residues. The CDR3 is CASTPQLRTSGIKETQYF. The CDR3 region has the DNA TGCGCCAGCACCCCTCAACTTCGGACTAGCGGGATTAAAGAGACCCAGTACTTC.

On this clone: Compared with germline, one end of the junction differs, possibly owing to a read error. V and J are TRBV5-1 and TRBJ2-4, with a weak D call TRBD1 (5 bases). Looked up from germline, CDR1 is SGHRS and CDR2 is YFSETQ. The CDR3 contains 14 residues. The CDR3 bases are TGCGCCAGCTCCACGTGGGGCCCCAACAACATTCAGTACTTC. Translation: CASSTWGPNNIQYF.

The rearrangement links TRBV30 to TRBJ2-1; D gene ambiguous. V gave up 7 bases and J gave up 8 bases, with 9 bases separating them. CDR1 is GTSNPN and CDR2 is SVGIG in the germline V gene (reference sequence). The CDR3 runs 10 residues. Here the CDR3 DNA reads TGTGCCTTGTTTTCGGATGAGCAGTTCTTC. Protein sequence: CALFSDEQFF.

V usage is TRBV5-1 and J usage is TRBJ2-2; D is uncertain. The CDR3 consists of 15 residues. CDR1 and CDR2 (germline): SGHRS, YFSETQ. V lost 4 bases, J lost 0 bases, and 10 bases lay in between. CDR3 amino acids: CASSQVNANTGELFF. The CDR3 coding sequence is TGCGCCAGCAGCCAGGTAAACGCGAACACCGGGGAGCTGTTTTTT.

This chain joins TRBV5-4 and TRBJ2-3, with no clear D. CDR3 size: 14 residues. Germline values: CDR1 SGHNT, CDR2 YYREEE (reference sequence). Trimming pared 1 base from V and 3 bases from J, leaving 9 bases between. The CDR3 loop reads CASSLSGATDTQYF. The CDR3 nucleotides are TGTGCCAGCAGCTTGTCGGGTGCGACAGATACGCAGTATTTT.

This chain joins TRBV29-1 and TRBJ2-7; the D gene is possibly TRBD2 (5 bases). The length of the CDR3 is 12 residues. V dropped 4 bases and J dropped 6 bases, with 13 bases sitting between them. Germline V gives CDR1 SQVTM, CDR2 ANQGSEA. Here the CDR3 DNA reads TGCAGCGTTGCCCTAGCCCTAGGCGAGCAGTACTTC. Translation gives CSVALALGEQYF.

The chain recombines TRBV4-1 with TRBJ2-3; a weak D match, TRBD2 (5 bases). CDR1 is MGHRA, CDR2 YSYEKL, per germline. V shed 4 bases and J shed 0 bases, with 11 bases lying between them. There are 15 residues in the CDR3. For the CDR3, the DNA is TGCGCCAGCAGCCGAGACCGGACTAGCACAGATACGCAGTATTTT. Its translation: CASSRDRTSTDTQYF.

V and J are TRBV28 and TRBJ2-1; 12 bases agree with TRBD2. Trimming at V came to 5 bases and at J to 10 bases, leaving 3 bases not matched to a gene. This CDR3 is built from 13 residues. Per germline, CDR1 MDHEN and CDR2 SYDVKM. CDR3 DNA: TGTGCCAGCAGTCTACTAGCGGGAGGAGAGCAGTTCTTC. This sequence encodes CASSLLAGGEQFF.

The V gene is TRBV15, the J gene TRBJ1-5, with D hard to call. The CDR3 extends over 14 amino acids. Germline assignment: CDR1 LNHNV and CDR2 YYDKDF (reference sequence). Trimming removed 1 base from V and 0 bases from J, with 4 bases in between. Here the CDR3 DNA reads TGTGCCACCAGCAGAGTTTATAGCAATCAGCCCCAGCATTTT. This encodes CATSRVYSNQPQHF.

This chain links TRBV11-2 with TRBJ1-2, with TRBD1 matching over 10 bases. This CDR3 contains 14 residues. The trim removed 4 bases at V and 7 bases at J, leaving 6 bases unmatched. The germline gives CDR1 SGHAT, CDR2 FQNNGV. CDR3 loop: CASSYPGTGVGYTF. The CDR3 DNA reads TGTGCCAGCAGCTACCCCGGGACAGGGGTTGGCTACACCTTC.